The 32 T cell receptor beta chains reported below all come from one sample, sequenced in a study of T cells in Graves' hyperthyroidism and ophthalmopathy. The investigators amplified TCR beta CDR3 regions from RNA transcripts. Primed by the HTBI set, a first-round RT-PCR was run on the TCR CDR3. Each CDR3 protein is one row after TCRdb ran MiXCR on the multiplex PCR reads. The sample carries 700,000 to 850,000 distinct CDR3 sequences, approximately 36% recorded once. The sample comprised blood. The receptors shown here come from a woman in her forties with Graves' hyperthyroidism.

The rearrangement uses TRBV11-2 and TRBJ2-5; D not resolved. The CDR3 runs to 15 residues. With 0 bases removed from V and 5 bases from J, the gap between germline ends came to 13 bases. Germline CDR1 is SGHAT and CDR2 is FQNNGV. The CDR3: CASSLEFRVHETQYF. Written as DNA, the CDR3 is TGTGCCAGCAGCTTAGAGTTTAGGGTCCATGAGACCCAGTACTTC.

The chain combines TRBV2 with TRBJ1-2; D is unclear. Trimming took off 8 bases at V and 4 bases at J, with 14 bases between the two ends. Germline V gene lookup returns CDR1 SNHLY and CDR2 FYNNEI. This CDR3 is 13 amino acids long. The DNA for the CDR3 is TGTGCCAGCGCGGAAACTTCTCGCTATGGCTACACCTTC. Amino acids: CASAETSRYGYTF.

The table lists this clonotype with a count of one. The rearrangement joins TRBV12-3 or TRBV12-4 to TRBJ2-2; 12 nucleotides agree with TRBD1. The CDR3 has 15 residues. After removal of 6 bases from V and 7 bases from J, the junction contained 6 bases not matched to a gene. The CDR3 reads CASRPGTGGGGELFF. CDR3 DNA: TGTGCCAGCAGGCCCGGGACAGGGGGCGGCGGGGAGCTGTTTTTT.

This clonotype occurred many times. This chain connects TRBV29-1 to TRBJ2-2; D is undetermined. V was trimmed by 4 bases and J by 3 bases, leaving 9 bases between them. CDR3 size: 13 residues. Germline CDR1 and CDR2: SQVTM and ANQGSEA. CDR3 loop: CSVVARHTGELFF. DNA of the CDR3: TGCAGCGTTGTTGCCCGACACACCGGGGAGCTGTTTTTT.

This chain uses TRBV6-5 with TRBJ1-2; D gene unclear. Germline lookup yields CDR1 MNHEY and CDR2 SVGAGI. Trimming cost V 5 bases and J 2 bases, with 15 bases left between them. CDR3 length: 15 amino acids. CDR3 DNA sequence: TGTGCCAGCAGTCCCACCCTGAATACAAACTATGGCTACACCTTC. Translation: CASSPTLNTNYGYTF.

This clonotype was recorded many times. The rearrangement joins TRBV7-9 to TRBJ1-5; a weak D match, TRBD1 (5 bases). With 5 bases removed from V and 4 bases from J, the gap between germline ends came to 12 bases. Germline V gives CDR1 SEHNR, CDR2 FQNEAQ (reference sequence). The CDR3 length is 14 residues. The DNA of the CDR3 is TGTGCCAGCAGCCCCCAGGGCGGTAATCAGCCCCAGCATTTT. It codes for CASSPQGGNQPQHF.

This chain links TRBV12-3 or TRBV12-4 with TRBJ2-5; 10 nucleotides match TRBD1. V lost 2 bases, J lost 5 bases, and 2 bases stayed unmatched. The CDR3 totals 14 residues. The CDR3 nucleotides are TGTGCCAGCAGTTTACCGGACAGGGGGGAGACCCAGTACTTC. Its protein is CASSLPDRGETQYF.

This clonotype was seen more than once but under ten times. This CDR3 is CASSGQGLFGNTIYF. Here the CDR3 DNA reads TGTGCCAGCAGCGGACAGGGTCTGTTTGGAAACACCATATATTTT. This chain links TRBV3-1 with TRBJ1-3; the match to TRBD1 covers 8 bases. Germline CDR1 is LGHDT and CDR2 is YNNKEL (reference sequence). Trimming cost V 5 bases and J 3 bases; bases outside gene matches: 6. The CDR3 has 15 residues.

V usage is TRBV11-1 and J usage is TRBJ2-7, with D perhaps being TRBD1 or TRBD2 (5 bases each). This CDR3 has 14 residues. Germline V CDR1 and CDR2: SGHAT, FQDESV (reference sequence). With 6 bases removed from V and 7 bases from J, the gap between germline ends came to 19 bases. The CDR3 DNA follows: TGTGCCAGCAGACACAGGAGGATCATAGGAGAGCAGTACTTC. Its translation is CASRHRRIIGEQYF.

This chain joins TRBV25-1 and TRBJ1-4; TRBD1 matches 10 bases. V was clipped by 8 bases and J by 7 bases; unmatched bases: 7. The CDR3 sequence is 14 residues long. CDR1 and CDR2 (germline): MGHDK, SYGVNS. The CDR3 DNA sequence: TGTGCCAGCCGAGGGGACAGGGGTGGTGAAAAACTGTTTTTT. The encoded protein is CASRGDRGGEKLFF.

The V gene is TRBV7-8, the J gene TRBJ1-2; 10 bases align to TRBD1. Trimming at V came to 4 bases and at J to 6 bases, leaving 8 bases not matched to a gene. This CDR3 comprises 15 residues. From germline, CDR1 is SGHVS and CDR2 FQNEAQ. As DNA, the CDR3 is TGTGCCAGCAGCTCACAGACAGGGGGCGTAGATGGCTACACCTTC. Its protein product is CASSSQTGGVDGYTF.

V is TRBV6-6 and J is TRBJ1-1, with D unclear. CDR3 size: 11 residues. Germline-derived CDR1 and CDR2 are MNHNY and SVGAGI (reference sequence). V was trimmed by 2 bases and J by 7 bases, leaving 5 bases between them. The CDR3 reads CASSYGVEAFF. DNA of the CDR3: TGTGCCAGCAGTTACGGGGTTGAAGCTTTCTTT.

The gene calls are TRBV7-6 and TRBJ1-3; D not resolved. Deletions cut 1 base from V and 3 bases from J, with 13 bases between. Germline-derived CDR1 and CDR2 are SGHVS and FNYEAQ. The CDR3 has 16 residues. The CDR3 DNA follows: TGTGCCAGCAGCTTAGTTGGTCGCGATTTTGGAAACACCATATATTTT. Protein product: CASSLVGRDFGNTIYF.

The V and J genes are TRBV10-3 and TRBJ2-7; TRBD2 agrees at 10 bases. The CDR3 is 13 residues long. V lost 8 bases to trimming and J lost 2 bases; unmatched junction nucleotides: 3. Germline CDR1 and CDR2: ENHRY and SYGVKD. CDR3 amino acids: CAIAAGGPYEQYF. The CDR3 nucleotides are TGTGCCATCGCAGCGGGAGGGCCCTACGAGCAGTACTTC.

The rearrangement uses TRBV6-1 and TRBJ1-1; D might be TRBD1 (6 bases). The germline V gene has CDR1 MNHNS and CDR2 SASEGT. The V gene lost 5 bases and the J gene lost 1 base, with 14 bases spanning the gap. CDR3 size: 15 residues. This CDR3 reads CASSPRGGRNTEAFF. The CDR3 coding sequence is TGTGCCAGCAGTCCCCGGGGGGGGCGGAACACTGAAGCTTTCTTT.

The CDR3 reads CASSLRVLGYSPLHF. For the CDR3, the DNA is TGTGCCAGCAGCCTCCGGGTCCTGGGATATTCACCCCTCCACTTT. This chain links TRBV7-2 with TRBJ1-6; D gene uncertain. The germline V gene encodes CDR1 SGHTA and CDR2 FQGNSA. V was trimmed by 5 bases and J by 8 bases, leaving 16 bases between them. The CDR3 totals 15 residues.

V gene TRBV9 combines with J gene TRBJ1-4; D unresolved. This CDR3 comprises 14 residues. The V end lost 0 bases, the J end lost 5 bases, and 8 bases lay between the germline ends. CDR1 and CDR2 from the germline V gene are SGDLS and YYNGEE. As DNA, the CDR3 is TGTGCCAGCAGCGTAGGGGGTACCAATGAAAAACTGTTTTTT. It codes for CASSVGGTNEKLFF.

There are a few counts of this clonotype. A much larger clone sits a single nucleotide away, making a read error possible. CDR3 protein: CASRDSLFHDYTF. CDR3 DNA: TGTGCCAGCAGGGACAGTTTGTTCCATGACTACACCTTC. The gene calls are TRBV25-1 and TRBJ1-2; maybe TRBD1 (6 bases). Trimming removed 6 bases at V and 10 bases at J, with 18 bases between. Looked up from germline, CDR1 is MGHDK and CDR2 is SYGVNS. The CDR3 loop spans 13 amino acids.

This clonotype was recorded a few times. CDR3 in amino acids: CASSLTVARFHEQYF. Here the CDR3 DNA reads TGTGCCAGCAGTTTAACCGTGGCTAGATTCCACGAGCAGTACTTC. The chain combines TRBV12-3 or TRBV12-4 with TRBJ2-7; D ambiguous. This CDR3 contains 15 residues. V was trimmed by 2 bases and J by 5 bases, leaving 16 bases between them.

The chain is built from TRBV13 and TRBJ2-7; D gene uncertain. Trimming took 8 bases from V and 2 from J, leaving 16 bases between them. CDR3 length: 14 residues. CDR1 is PRHDT and CDR2 is FYEKMQ in the germline V gene (reference sequence). The CDR3 region has the DNA TGTGCCAGCTCACCACCAAGTCAGGCCTACGAGCAGTACTTC. Amino acid sequence: CASSPPSQAYEQYF. The variable domain in full, with the rest retrieved from reference TRBV13 and TRBJ2-7, is AAGVIQSPRHLIKEKRETATLKCYPIPRHDTVYWYQQGPGQDPQFLISFYEKMQSDKGSIPDRFSAQQFSDYHSELNMSSLELGDSALYFCASSPPSQAYEQYFGPGTRLTVT.

V is TRBV19 and J is TRBJ1-5; 10 positions match TRBD1. Germline CDR1 reads LNHDA; CDR2 reads SQIVND (reference sequence). V shed 7 bases and J 3 bases; nucleotides not matched to a gene: 9. There are 16 residues in the CDR3. CDR3 sequence (DNA): TGTGCCAGTAATCCCCGGGACAGGGGATTCAATCAGCCCCAGCATTTT. This codes for CASNPRDRGFNQPQHF.

This clonotype appeared a few times. The gene calls are TRBV7-8 and TRBJ2-7; the match to TRBD2 covers 8 bases. Trimming removed 1 base from V and 3 bases from J; junction bases left unmatched: 2. The germline gives CDR1 SGHVS, CDR2 FQNEAQ. CDR3 length equals 14 residues. The CDR3 DNA reads TGTGCCAGCAGCTTAGGCGGGAGGATCTACGAGCAGTACTTC. This sequence encodes CASSLGGRIYEQYF.

This clonotype was observed at least ten times. This chain uses TRBV5-1 with TRBJ1-6, with 10 bases fitting TRBD1. This CDR3 comprises 15 residues. Germline lookup yields CDR1 SGHRS and CDR2 YFSETQ. Trimming took 0 bases from V and 11 from J; bases not matched to a gene: 5. The CDR3 reads CASSLDPGTGAPLHF. CDR3 in DNA: TGCGCCAGCAGCTTGGATCCCGGGACAGGGGCACCCCTCCACTTT.

This clonotype was seen at least ten times. The chain links TRBV6-5 to TRBJ1-1; D unclear. Germline V gene lookup returns CDR1 MNHEY and CDR2 SVGAGI. The V end was cut by 0 bases, the J end by 0 bases, with 11 bases between. CDR3 length: 16 residues. The CDR3 here is CASSYSEGLVNTEAFF. CDR3 bases: TGTGCCAGCAGTTACTCGGAGGGATTGGTGAACACTGAAGCTTTCTTT.

With regard to this clonotype: Relative to the germline gene, one junction end is altered; a read error may explain this. This chain links TRBV10-3 with TRBJ1-1; 8 nucleotides align to TRBD1. This CDR3 has 15 amino acids. Germline V gene sequence: CDR1 ENHRY, CDR2 SYGVKD. The DNA for the CDR3 is TGTGCCAGCAGTAGAGACAGGGGAGGGGGCACTGAAGCTTTCTTT. Residues: CASSRDRGGGTEAFF.

V gene TRBV27 combines with J gene TRBJ1-1; D is uncertain. This CDR3 is 13 amino acids long. Trimming cost V 2 bases and J 7 bases, with 11 bases left between them. Looked up from germline, CDR1 is MNHEY and CDR2 is SMNVEV (reference sequence). CDR3 in DNA: TGTGCCAGCAGTTTAGGTAAGGACGGTGAAGCTTTCTTT. Protein: CASSLGKDGEAFF.

J is TRBJ1-1 and V is TRBV5-1; 7 positions match TRBD1. CDR3 length equals 15 residues. V lost 4 bases, J lost 1 base, and 7 bases stayed unmatched. Germline V gene data show CDR1 as SGHRS and CDR2 as YFSETQ. The CDR3 DNA is TGCGCCAGCAGCGTTCCCTGGACAGGGAACACTGAAGCTTTCTTT. It is translated as CASSVPWTGNTEAFF.

The chain carries TRBV7-9 and TRBJ1-6; D ambiguous. Germline V gives CDR1 SEHNR, CDR2 FQNEAQ (reference sequence). V dropped 0 bases and J dropped 19 bases, with 7 bases sitting between them. CDR3 length: 10 amino acids. DNA for the CDR3: TGTGCCAGCAGCTTAGCGGGCAGACACTTT. Its protein is CASSLAGRHF.

In its sample, this clonotype was seen a few times. The chain employs TRBV19 and TRBJ2-2; D is unclear. V lost 7 bases and J 5 bases, leaving 8 bases between the germline ends. The CDR3 length is 12 residues. Germline loops: CDR1 LNHDA, CDR2 SQIVND (reference sequence). The CDR3 bases are TGTGCCAGTAACCAAAAGACCGGGGAGCTGTTTTTT. Its protein product is CASNQKTGELFF.

The CDR3 DNA follows: TGTGCCAGCAGTGATTATAGGACGAGGGGCTACGGTGGCTACACCTTC. Encoded protein: CASSDYRTRGYGGYTF. The V call is TRBV25-1, the J call TRBJ1-2; tentative D call: TRBD1 (5 bases). The V and J ends lost 3 bases and 7 bases respectively, with 21 bases between them. Germline values: CDR1 MGHDK, CDR2 SYGVNS. CDR3 length equals 16 residues.

The chain couples TRBV5-6 to TRBJ1-1, with D uncertain. This CDR3 region has 13 residues. Trimming took 6 bases from V and 6 from J, leaving 15 bases between them. CDR1 SGHDT and CDR2 YYEEEE come from the germline V gene. The CDR3 coding sequence is TGTGCCAGCAACCCGGACCCGATGGCTGAAGCTTTCTTT. Its protein product is CASNPDPMAEAFF.

The table lists this clonotype with a count of one. One base away lies a much larger clone, so this may be a sequencing read error. The chain uses TRBV7-9 and TRBJ2-7; no reliable D call. Per germline, CDR1 SEHNR and CDR2 FQNEAQ (reference sequence). The CDR3 runs 13 residues. For the CDR3, the DNA is TGTGCCAGCAGCTCTTATTCCTCCTACGAGCAGCACTTC. Translated, it gives CASSSYSSYEQHF. The full variable domain, rest sourced from reference TRBV7-9 and TRBJ2-7, is DTGVSQNPRHKITKRGQNVTFRCDPISEHNRLYWYRQTLGQGPEFLTYFQNEAQLEKSRLLSDRFSAERPKGSFSTLEIQRTEQGDSAMYLCASSSYSSYEQHFGPGTRLTVT.